One and the same sample provided the 24 T cell receptor beta chains below, sequenced in a study of OX40 agonist ivuxolimab in advanced cancers. Profiled with immunoSEQ multiplex PCR; TCRdb holds only in-frame clones, not every one. The sample has 9,500 to 15,000 clones, about four fifths seen once. Sequenced material: CD4+ or CD8+ T cells sorted from blood, taken in a trial of the OX40 agonist ivuxolimab. These receptors were collected from an adult with an advanced solid tumor such as melanoma, head and neck, liver or kidney cancer.

The chain links TRBV28 to TRBJ1-1; 8 bases are shared with TRBD1. Germline V gene sequence: CDR1 MDHEN, CDR2 SYDVKM. The CDR3 has 15 amino acids. Trimming took 4 bases from V and 3 from J; bases not matched to a gene: 7. The CDR3 protein is CASSYQQGGYTEAFF. The CDR3 bases are TGTGCCAGCAGTTACCAACAGGGGGGCTACACTGAAGCTTTCTTT. Full variable domain (remainder filled in from reference TRBV28 and TRBJ1-1): DVKVTQSSRYLVKRTGEKVFLECVQDMDHENMFWYRQDPGLGLRLIYFSYDVKMKEKGDIPEGYSVSREKKERFSLILESASTNQTSMYLCASSYQQGGYTEAFFGQGTRLTVV.

This chain uses TRBV21-1 with TRBJ1-2. TRBV21-1 is a known pseudogene. The CDR3 runs 15 residues. The CDR3 nucleotides read TGTGCCAGCAGCAAATTTTGCATAGCTAACTATGGCTACACCTTC. Encoded protein: CASSKFCIANYGYTF.

This rearrangement joins TRBV11-2 to TRBJ2-2, with TRBD1 identical over 9 bases. After removal of 5 bases from V and 8 bases from J, the junction contained 12 bases not matched to a gene. The CDR3 contains 16 residues. CDR1 is SGHAT, CDR2 FQNNGV, per germline. The CDR3 here is CASSTTGGRLPGELFF. In DNA, the CDR3 is TGTGCCAGCAGCACCACAGGGGGCCGACTACCGGGGGAGCTGTTTTTT.

The rearrangement uses TRBV29-1 and TRBJ2-2; D is possibly TRBD2 (6 bases). The CDR3 has 12 amino acids. CDR1 and CDR2 from the germline V gene are SQVTM and ANQGSEA. V dropped 4 bases and J dropped 6 bases, with 9 bases sitting between them. The CDR3 sequence is CSVVRGAGELFF. In nucleotides, the CDR3 is TGCAGCGTTGTGCGGGGCGCCGGGGAGCTGTTTTTT.

A single count supports this clone. The CDR3 spells CASSLMQPYEQYF. The CDR3 DNA reads TGTGCCAGCAGCTTAATGCAACCCTACGAGCAGTACTTC. The chain combines TRBV7-9 with TRBJ2-7; D ambiguous. The CDR3 spans 13 residues. Germline V CDR1 and CDR2: SEHNR, FQNEAQ (reference sequence). Trimming stripped 2 bases from V and 2 bases from J, with 7 bases between.

CDR3 in amino acids: CASSPGTGNYGYTF. CDR3 in DNA: TGTGCCAGCAGCCCTGGGACAGGCAACTATGGCTACACCTTC. The chain links TRBV14 to TRBJ1-2, with 8 bases that match TRBD1. CDR3 length: 14 residues. V was clipped by 4 bases and J by 2 bases; unmatched bases: 3. Germline CDR1 is SGHDN and CDR2 is FVKESK.

The V gene is TRBV19, the J gene TRBJ2-7; D might be TRBD1 (5 bases). The CDR3 is 13 residues long. Deletions cut 2 bases from V and 3 bases from J, with 8 bases between. CDR1 is LNHDA, CDR2 SQIVND, per germline (reference sequence). CDR3 nucleotide sequence: TGTGCCAGTAGTATAACAGACAGCTACGAGCAGTACTTC. Translated: CASSITDSYEQYF.

The sample holds a few counts of this clone. The chain links TRBV6-5 to TRBJ2-1; perhaps D is TRBD1 or TRBD2 (5 bases each). Germline CDR1 is MNHEY and CDR2 is SVGAGI. Trimming pared 6 bases from V and 10 bases from J, leaving 16 bases between. The length of the CDR3 is 13 residues. The CDR3 coding sequence is TGTGCCAGCAGGCACCTATTGAGGGACGAGCAGTTCTTC. Its translation is CASRHLLRDEQFF.

The V gene is TRBV19, the J gene TRBJ1-5; maybe TRBD1 (6 bases). Trimming took 6 bases from V and 6 from J, leaving 12 bases between them. The germline gives CDR1 LNHDA, CDR2 SQIVND (reference sequence). The CDR3 consists of 13 residues. The CDR3 sequence: CASSMGGLQPQHF. The DNA of the CDR3 is TGTGCCAGTAGCATGGGGGGGCTTCAGCCCCAGCATTTT.

V gene TRBV28 combines with J gene TRBJ2-7; 7 nucleotides agree with TRBD2. There are 15 residues in the CDR3. The germline CDR1 and CDR2 sequences are MDHEN and SYDVKM. V was pared by 3 bases and J by 1 base, with 6 bases of the junction left unmatched. This chain's CDR3 is CASSFGGDGSYEQYF. The CDR3 DNA is TGTGCCAGCAGTTTTGGGGGGGATGGGTCCTACGAGCAGTACTTC.

V is TRBV2 and J is TRBJ2-5; 14 bases line up with TRBD2. Germline V gene sequence: CDR1 SNHLY, CDR2 FYNNEI. V was pared by 1 base and J by 0 bases, with 16 bases of the junction left unmatched. This CDR3 is 22 amino acids long. The CDR3 reads CASSEEERRWTSGRPNQETQYF. The CDR3 nucleotides read TGTGCCAGCAGTGAAGAAGAAAGGCGGTGGACTAGCGGGAGGCCCAACCAAGAGACCCAGTACTTC.

This clone was counted once. V usage is TRBV30 and J usage is TRBJ2-5, with 9 bases that match TRBD1. The CDR3 has 15 amino acids. Unmatched junction bases numbered 12, after V lost 8 bases and J lost 2 bases. Germline V gives CDR1 GTSNPN, CDR2 SVGIG (reference sequence). The CDR3 region has the DNA TGTGCCCGGAACCGGGGGACAGGGCAACAAGAGACCCAGTACTTC. Protein sequence: CARNRGTGQQETQYF.

The V and J genes are TRBV6-4 and TRBJ2-2; D perhaps matches TRBD2 (6 bases). The germline V gene has CDR1 MRHNA and CDR2 SNTAGT. Trimming took 5 bases from V and 7 from J, leaving 14 bases between them. This CDR3 is 14 amino acids long. The CDR3 loop is CASSRRGSSGELFF. In nucleotides, the CDR3 is TGTGCCAGCAGTAGGCGGGGTTCGAGCGGGGAGCTGTTTTTT.

The chain employs TRBV9 and TRBJ2-7; 7 bases line up with TRBD1. The CDR3 covers 15 residues. With V trimmed by 2 bases and J by 2 bases, 7 bases remained unmatched. Germline assignment: CDR1 SGDLS and CDR2 YYNGEE. The chain's CDR3 is CASSVLPGQTYEQYF. In DNA form, the CDR3 reads TGTGCCAGCAGCGTCCTGCCGGGACAGACCTACGAGCAGTACTTC.

This sequence joins TRBV30 and TRBJ1-6; D remains unclear. Germline V gene lookup returns CDR1 GTSNPN and CDR2 SVGIG (reference sequence). The ends were cut back, 2 bases at V and 0 bases at J, with 8 bases in the middle. The CDR3 is 15 amino acids. CDR3 amino acids: CAWSSGSSYNSPLHF. The CDR3 DNA follows: TGTGCCTGGAGTTCCGGGAGCTCCTATAATTCACCCCTCCACTTT. The full variable domain, completed using reference TRBV30 and TRBJ1-6, is SQTIHQWPATLVQPVGSPLSLECTVEGTSNPNLYWYRQAAGRGLQLLFYSVGIGQISSEVPQNLSASRPQDRQFILSSKKLLLSDSGFYLCAWSSGSSYNSPLHFGNGTRLTVT.

The rearrangement joins TRBV27 to TRBJ1-1; the D gene is possibly TRBD1 (6 bases). Looked up from germline, CDR1 is MNHEY and CDR2 is SMNVEV (reference sequence). The V end lost 5 bases, the J end lost 1 base, and 8 bases lay between the germline ends. This CDR3 spans 13 amino acids. The CDR3 sequence is CASSPGANTEAFF. In nucleotides, the CDR3 is TGTGCCAGCAGTCCAGGGGCGAACACTGAAGCTTTCTTT.

This chain connects TRBV19 to TRBJ2-1; 7 bases align to TRBD1. Germline lookup yields CDR1 LNHDA and CDR2 SQIVND (reference sequence). The CDR3 is made up of 15 amino acids. Trimming removed 5 bases from V and 6 bases from J; junction bases left unmatched: 10. In DNA, the CDR3 is TGTGCCAGTAGTGCACAGGGGTATGTCTTCAATGAGCAGTTCTTC. Translation gives CASSAQGYVFNEQFF.

Written as DNA, the CDR3 is TGCGCCAGCAGCCAAGAAAAGTACAATGAGCAGTTCTTC. It encodes CASSQEKYNEQFF. J is TRBJ2-1 and V is TRBV4-1; D is unresolved. CDR3 size: 13 residues. V was trimmed by 0 bases and J by 4 bases, leaving 4 bases between them. Looked up from germline, CDR1 is MGHRA and CDR2 is YSYEKL.

The chain combines TRBV6-5 with TRBJ2-7, with D possibly being TRBD1 (6 bases). The CDR3 has 13 residues. Germline-derived CDR1 and CDR2 are MNHEY and SVGAGI. Trimming removed 9 bases from V and 1 base from J, with 13 bases in between. The CDR3 protein is CASQGHLSYEQYF. The DNA of the CDR3 is TGTGCCAGTCAGGGGCACTTATCCTACGAGCAGTACTTC.

This clone has only a few counts. The CDR3 region is CASSEALRRADTQYF. CDR3 bases: TGTGCCAGCAGTGAAGCTTTAAGGAGGGCAGATACGCAGTATTTT. The chain carries TRBV27 and TRBJ2-3; D may be TRBD2 (6 bases). Germline assignment: CDR1 MNHEY and CDR2 SMNVEV (reference sequence). Trimming removed 5 bases from V and 4 bases from J, with 16 bases in between. The CDR3 extends over 15 amino acids.

The gene calls are TRBV6-5 and TRBJ2-7, with 7 bases fitting TRBD1. Germline V gene sequence: CDR1 MNHEY, CDR2 SVGAGI. The CDR3 extends over 13 amino acids. J was trimmed by 0 bases and V by 8 bases; bases with no gene match: 4. Written as DNA, the CDR3 is TGTGCCAGCTCACAGGGGTTCTCCTACGAGCAGTACTTC. Protein sequence: CASSQGFSYEQYF.

V and J are TRBV27 and TRBJ2-1, with 7 bases identical to TRBD1. The CDR3 contains 15 residues. The ends lost 5 bases at V and 2 bases at J; junction bases unmatched: 6. Germline V gene data show CDR1 as MNHEY and CDR2 as SMNVEV (reference sequence). The CDR3 DNA reads as TGTGCCAGCAGTCCGACAGGGCCCCCCTACAATGAGCAGTTCTTC. This sequence encodes CASSPTGPPYNEQFF.

This chain joins TRBV2 and TRBJ2-1; unclear D gene. The CDR3 has 11 amino acids. Germline V gives CDR1 SNHLY, CDR2 FYNNEI. Between the trimmed V and J ends, which lost 4 bases and 5 bases, there was a span of 3 bases. For the CDR3, the DNA is TGTGCCAGCAGTGCGCACAATGAGCAGTTCTTC. Translated, it gives CASSAHNEQFF.

The chain links TRBV7-8 to TRBJ1-5; D may be TRBD1 (5 bases). This CDR3 has 15 amino acids. Looked up from germline, CDR1 is SGHVS and CDR2 is FQNEAQ. The ends were cut back, 6 bases at V and 4 bases at J, with 16 bases in the middle. This chain's CDR3 is CASSPSRGLNQPQHF. The CDR3 nucleotides are TGTGCCAGCAGTCCCAGTCGGGGCTTAAATCAGCCCCAGCATTTT.